Below are 13 T cell receptor beta chains sequenced from a single sample in a study of follicular helper T cells after annual influenza vaccination. Regarding time point: 2015-2016 season, 7 days after influenza vaccination. Repertoires were generated with immunoSEQ multiplex PCR, while TCRdb's copy carries only in-frame clones and drops some. The sample has thousands of clones; roughly 80% are singletons. Sample: CXCR5- memory CD4+ T cells sorted from blood, taken 7 days after influenza vaccination. These receptors originate from an adult who received the influenza vaccine.

The genes are TRBV29-1 and TRBJ1-1; D call uncertain. The CDR3 runs 12 residues. V was cut by 8 bases and J by 0 bases, with 10 bases left in between. From germline, CDR1 is SQVTM and CDR2 ANQGSEA. CDR3 loop: CSKRRLNTEAFF. CDR3 DNA sequence: TGCAGCAAACGCAGGTTGAACACTGAAGCTTTCTTT.

The chain couples TRBV5-1 to TRBJ2-1; D not resolved. Germline values: CDR1 SGHRS, CDR2 YFSETQ. The CDR3 extends over 14 amino acids. The V and J ends lost 3 bases and 4 bases respectively, with 11 bases between them. The CDR3 bases are TGCGCCAGCAGCTCGATGGGTTTTTACAATGAGCAGTTCTTC. It translates to CASSSMGFYNEQFF.

The chain links TRBV7-2 to TRBJ1-5; TRBD1 agrees at 10 bases. Losses at the gene ends were 3 bases for V and 5 bases for J; bases not matched to a gene: 4. The CDR3 has 15 amino acids. Per the germline V gene, CDR1 is SGHTA and CDR2 is FQGNSA. The CDR3 protein is CASSLGQGWDQPQHF. In nucleotides, the CDR3 is TGTGCCAGCAGCTTGGGACAGGGGTGGGATCAGCCCCAGCATTTT.

The chain uses TRBV5-1 and TRBJ1-3; 7 bases are shared with TRBD1. Germline V gene data show CDR1 as SGHRS and CDR2 as YFSETQ. V lost 4 bases and J lost 4; bases outside the gene matches: 11. The CDR3 covers 16 residues. The CDR3 DNA is TGCGCCAGCAGCCAAGACAGGGTATGGGGAGGAAACACCATATATTTT. It is translated as CASSQDRVWGGNTIYF.

This clone was seen a handful of times. The chain uses TRBV6-4 and TRBJ2-7, with 10 bases lining up with TRBD1. Germline V gene lookup returns CDR1 MRHNA and CDR2 SNTAGT. The CDR3 extends over 11 amino acids. CDR3 sequence reads: CVGTGVYEQYF. The CDR3 DNA reads as TGTGTCGGGACAGGGGTCTACGAGCAGTACTTC.

The count of this clone is one. The chain has TRBV7-2 and TRBJ1-1; maybe TRBD1 (5 bases). CDR1 is SGHTA, CDR2 FQGNSA, per germline. V shed 6 bases and J shed 8 bases, with 13 bases lying between them. The CDR3 has 12 amino acids. For the CDR3, the DNA is TGTGCCAGCAGTCAAACGGGACTGGAAGCTTTCTTT. It specifies CASSQTGLEAFF.

CDR3 sequence (DNA): TGTGCCAGCACCCTACGGCAGGGTTCCACAGATACGCAGTATTTT. Translating it yields CASTLRQGSTDTQYF. The gene calls are TRBV7-2 and TRBJ2-3; D may be TRBD1 (5 bases). The germline CDR1 and CDR2 sequences are SGHTA and FQGNSA. The ends were cut back, 7 bases at V and 2 bases at J, with 16 bases in the middle. The CDR3 is 15 amino acids.

This chain joins TRBV6-5 and TRBJ1-2, with D uncertain. The length of the CDR3 is 15 residues. In germline, CDR1 is MNHEY, CDR2 SVGAGI. Trimming removed 6 bases from V and 5 bases from J, with 19 bases in between. The CDR3 coding sequence is TGTGCCAGCAGGACTCCCTTAGAAGGGCGTTATGGCTACACCTTC. Translation: CASRTPLEGRYGYTF.

V gene TRBV6-5 combines with J gene TRBJ1-5, with a weak D call TRBD1 (5 bases). The CDR3 runs to 14 residues. Looked up from germline, CDR1 is MNHEY and CDR2 is SVGAGI. V lost 5 bases to trimming and J lost 9 bases, with 17 bases between them. CDR3 DNA: TGTGCCAGCAGTGCAGCCTCCTGGGGGTCGCCCCAGCATTTT. It yields the protein CASSAASWGSPQHF.

The chain employs TRBV2 and TRBJ2-5, with D possibly matching TRBD1 (6 bases). Germline CDR1 reads SNHLY; CDR2 reads FYNNEI. The CDR3 covers 11 residues. V lost 6 bases and J lost 10, with 12 bases in between. The CDR3: CASSGQGNQYF. CDR3 coding DNA: TGTGCCAGCAGCGGCCAGGGGAACCAGTACTTC.

This chain links TRBV29-1 with TRBJ1-2; no clear D. This CDR3 has 12 amino acids. The V and J ends lost 3 bases and 2 bases respectively, with 7 bases between them. Germline-derived CDR1 and CDR2 are SQVTM and ANQGSEA. CDR3 DNA sequence: TGCAGCGTTGATATCCAGAACTATGGCTACACCTTC. This sequence encodes CSVDIQNYGYTF.

The gene calls are TRBV6-5 and TRBJ1-2; D is perhaps TRBD1 (5 bases). V lost 6 bases to trimming and J lost 1 base, with 9 bases between them. Germline CDR1 is MNHEY and CDR2 is SVGAGI. The CDR3 spans 13 residues. CDR3 coding DNA: TGTGCCAGCAGGGAGACAGTTAACTATGGCTACACCTTC. Encoded protein: CASRETVNYGYTF.

This sequence joins TRBV27 and TRBJ2-3; the match to TRBD1 covers 7 bases. The germline CDR1 and CDR2 sequences are MNHEY and SMNVEV (reference sequence). The CDR3 is 15 amino acids. Trimming cost V 3 bases and J 1 base; bases outside gene matches: 4. CDR3 amino acids: CASSFGQGGTDTQYF. The DNA for the CDR3 is TGTGCCAGCAGTTTCGGCCAGGGGGGCACAGATACGCAGTATTTT.